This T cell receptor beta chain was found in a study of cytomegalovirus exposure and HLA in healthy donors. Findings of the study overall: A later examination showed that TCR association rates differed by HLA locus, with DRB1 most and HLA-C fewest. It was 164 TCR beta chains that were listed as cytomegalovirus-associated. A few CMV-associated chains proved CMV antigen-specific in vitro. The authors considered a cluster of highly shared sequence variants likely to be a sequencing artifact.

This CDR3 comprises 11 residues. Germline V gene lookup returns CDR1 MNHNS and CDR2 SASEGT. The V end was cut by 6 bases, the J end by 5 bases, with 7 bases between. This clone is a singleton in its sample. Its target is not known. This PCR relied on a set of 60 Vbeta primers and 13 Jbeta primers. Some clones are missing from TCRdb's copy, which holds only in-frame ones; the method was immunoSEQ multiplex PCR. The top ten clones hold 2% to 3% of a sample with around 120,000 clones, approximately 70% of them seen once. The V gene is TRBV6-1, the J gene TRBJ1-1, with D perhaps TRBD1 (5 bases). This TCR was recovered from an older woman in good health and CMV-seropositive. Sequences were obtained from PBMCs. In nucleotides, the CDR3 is TGTGCCAGCAGGACAGAAACTGAAGCTTTCTTT. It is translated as CASRTETEAFF.